This record concerns one TCR beta chain sequence. Its antigen is still unknown. Sequenced by immunoSEQ multiplex PCR; TCRdb stores in-frame clones only, minus some. The sample lists under 85,000 clones, over 90% seen once, with around 5.9% in the top ten. This specimen comes from a study of OX40 agonist ivuxolimab in advanced cancers. Study information: From about 23 to 85 years was the age range, with a mean of roughly 64 years, and around 84% were male. Regarding the study as a whole: CD4+ and CD8+ T cells in blood underwent clonal expansion by week 6 at 0.1 to 3.0 mg/kg. Some nonresponders additionally presented with little normalized T-cell clonal expansion.

The input for sequencing was CD4+ or CD8+ T cells sorted from blood, taken in a trial of the OX40 agonist ivuxolimab. This TCR derives from an adult with an advanced solid tumor such as melanoma, head and neck, liver or kidney cancer.

For the CDR3, the DNA is TGTGCCAGCAGTCCCACCACGCCGGGACAGGGGAATCAGCCCCAGCATTTT. Its translation: CASSPTTPGQGNQPQHF. The V gene is TRBV27, the J gene TRBJ1-5; 10 nucleotides align to TRBD1. Unmatched junction bases numbered 11, after V lost 5 bases and J lost 4 bases. Germline V CDR1 and CDR2: MNHEY, SMNVEV (reference sequence). The CDR3 loop spans 17 amino acids.